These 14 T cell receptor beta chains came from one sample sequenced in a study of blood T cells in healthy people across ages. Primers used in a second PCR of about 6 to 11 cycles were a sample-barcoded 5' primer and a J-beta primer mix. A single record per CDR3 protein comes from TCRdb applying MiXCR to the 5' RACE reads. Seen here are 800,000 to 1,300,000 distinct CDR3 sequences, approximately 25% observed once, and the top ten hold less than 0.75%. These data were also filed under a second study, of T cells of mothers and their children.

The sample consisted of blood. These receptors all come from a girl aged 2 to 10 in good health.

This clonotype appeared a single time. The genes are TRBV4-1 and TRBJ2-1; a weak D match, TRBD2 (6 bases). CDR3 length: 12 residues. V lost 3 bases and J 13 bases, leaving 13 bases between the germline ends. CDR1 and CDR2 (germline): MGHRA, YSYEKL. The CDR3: CASSQASAGQFF. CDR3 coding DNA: TGCGCCAGCAGCCAGGCTAGCGCAGGTCAGTTCTTC.

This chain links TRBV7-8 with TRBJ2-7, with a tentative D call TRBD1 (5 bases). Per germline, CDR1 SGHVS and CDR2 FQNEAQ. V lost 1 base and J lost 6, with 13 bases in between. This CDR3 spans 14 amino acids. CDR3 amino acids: CASSLEGSYGEQYF. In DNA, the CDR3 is TGTGCCAGCAGCTTAGAGGGGTCCTATGGCGAGCAGTACTTC. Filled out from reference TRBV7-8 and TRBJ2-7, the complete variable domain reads GAGVSQSPRYKVAKRGQDVALRCDPISGHVSLFWYQQALGQGPEFLTYFQNEAQLDKSGLPSDRFFAERPEGSVSTLKIQRTQQEDSAVYLCASSLEGSYGEQYFGPGTRLTVT.

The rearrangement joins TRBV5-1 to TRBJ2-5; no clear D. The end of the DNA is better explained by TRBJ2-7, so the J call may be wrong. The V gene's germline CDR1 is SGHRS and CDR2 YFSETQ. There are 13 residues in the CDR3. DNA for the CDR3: TGCGCCAGCAGCCCCTTTGACTCGTACGAGCAGTACTTC. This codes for CASSPFDSYEQYF.

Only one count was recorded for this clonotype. The CDR3 loop reads CASSPLAANYGYTF. CDR3 bases: TGTGCCAGCAGCCCCTTAGCCGCTAACTATGGCTACACCTTC. The chain uses TRBV14 and TRBJ1-2; the D is unclear. The CDR3 is 14 amino acids. The germline V and J ends were trimmed by 4 bases and 0 bases, with 9 bases remaining between them. Germline assignment: CDR1 SGHDN and CDR2 FVKESK.

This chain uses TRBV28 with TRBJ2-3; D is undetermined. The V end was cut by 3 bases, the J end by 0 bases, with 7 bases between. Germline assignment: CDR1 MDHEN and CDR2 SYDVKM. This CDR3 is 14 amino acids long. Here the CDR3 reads CASSFVHSTDTQYF. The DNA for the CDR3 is TGTGCCAGCAGTTTTGTTCATAGCACAGATACGCAGTATTTT.

The DNA for the CDR3 is TGTGCCAGCAGCCAAGGTTGGACCCCAGGGGGGGAAGCTTTCTTT. It codes for CASSQGWTPGGEAFF. This chain connects TRBV3-1 to TRBJ1-1; 7 nucleotides line up with TRBD1. The CDR3 covers 15 residues. Germline V gene sequence: CDR1 LGHDT, CDR2 YNNKEL (reference sequence). Trimming at V came to 1 base and at J to 8 bases, leaving 10 bases not matched to a gene. Full variable domain (remainder filled in from reference TRBV3-1 and TRBJ1-1): DTAVSQTPKYLVTQMGNDKSIKCEQNLGHDTMYWYKQDSKKFLKIMFSYNNKELIINETVPNRFSPKSPDKAHLNLHINSLELGDSAVYFCASSQGWTPGGEAFFGQGTRLTVV.

The CDR3 loop is CASSPTGVITYEQYF. The CDR3 nucleotides are TGTGCCAGCAGCCCGACAGGGGTAATAACTTACGAGCAGTACTTC. This chain uses TRBV5-5 with TRBJ2-7, with 8 bases identical to TRBD1. CDR1 and CDR2 (germline): SGHKS, YYEKEE (reference sequence). The CDR3 loop spans 15 amino acids. Trimming cost V 4 bases and J 4 bases; bases outside gene matches: 10.

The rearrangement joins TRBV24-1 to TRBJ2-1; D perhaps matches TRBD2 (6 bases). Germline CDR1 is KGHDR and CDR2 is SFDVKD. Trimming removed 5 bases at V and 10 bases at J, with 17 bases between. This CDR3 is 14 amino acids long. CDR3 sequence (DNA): TGTGCCACCAGTGCTTTACTAGCCAGCAAGGAGCAGTTCTTC. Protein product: CATSALLASKEQFF.

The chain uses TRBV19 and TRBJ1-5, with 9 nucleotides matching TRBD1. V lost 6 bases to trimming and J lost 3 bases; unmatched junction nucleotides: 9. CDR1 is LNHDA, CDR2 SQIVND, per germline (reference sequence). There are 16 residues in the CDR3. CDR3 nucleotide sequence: TGTGCCAGTAGGGTTGGACAGGGGAGGATCAATCAGCCCCAGCATTTT. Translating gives CASRVGQGRINQPQHF. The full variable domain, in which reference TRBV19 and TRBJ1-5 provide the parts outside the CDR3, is DGGITQSPKYLFRKEGQNVTLSCEQNLNHDAMYWYRQDPGQGLRLIYYSQIVNDFQKGDIAEGYSVSREKKESFPLTVTSAQKNPTAFYLCASRVGQGRINQPQHFGDGTRLSIL.

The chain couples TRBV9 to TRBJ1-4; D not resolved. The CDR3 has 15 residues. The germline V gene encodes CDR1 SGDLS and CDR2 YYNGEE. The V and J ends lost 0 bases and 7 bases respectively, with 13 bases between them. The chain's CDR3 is CASSVGAGSGEKLFF. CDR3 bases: TGTGCCAGCAGCGTAGGGGCAGGCAGCGGTGAAAAACTGTTTTTT.

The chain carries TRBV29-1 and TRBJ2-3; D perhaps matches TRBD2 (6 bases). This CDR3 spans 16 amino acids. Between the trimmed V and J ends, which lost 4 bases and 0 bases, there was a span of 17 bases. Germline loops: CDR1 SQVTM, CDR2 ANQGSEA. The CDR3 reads CSVAGGLSGSTDTQYF. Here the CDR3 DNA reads TGCAGCGTTGCCGGAGGGTTAAGCGGAAGCACAGATACGCAGTATTTT.

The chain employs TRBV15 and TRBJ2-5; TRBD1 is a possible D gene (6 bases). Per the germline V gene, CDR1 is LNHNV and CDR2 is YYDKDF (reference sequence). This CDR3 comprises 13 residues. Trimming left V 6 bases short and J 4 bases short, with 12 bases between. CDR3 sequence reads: CATRLTGRETQYF. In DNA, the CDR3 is TGTGCCACCAGACTAACAGGGAGAGAGACCCAGTACTTC.

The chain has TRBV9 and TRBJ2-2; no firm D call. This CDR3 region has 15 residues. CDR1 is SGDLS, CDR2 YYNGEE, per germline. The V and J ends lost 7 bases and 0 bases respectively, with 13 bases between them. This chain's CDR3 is CASASGATNTGELFF. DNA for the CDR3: TGTGCCAGCGCGTCAGGTGCTACGAACACCGGGGAGCTGTTTTTT.

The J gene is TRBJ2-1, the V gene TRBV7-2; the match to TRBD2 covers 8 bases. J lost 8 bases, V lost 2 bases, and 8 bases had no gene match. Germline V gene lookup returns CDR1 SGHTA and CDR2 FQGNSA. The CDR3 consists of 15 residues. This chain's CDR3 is CASSLLGGAGHEQFF. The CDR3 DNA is TGTGCCAGCAGCTTACTCGGGGGGGCGGGCCATGAGCAGTTCTTC.